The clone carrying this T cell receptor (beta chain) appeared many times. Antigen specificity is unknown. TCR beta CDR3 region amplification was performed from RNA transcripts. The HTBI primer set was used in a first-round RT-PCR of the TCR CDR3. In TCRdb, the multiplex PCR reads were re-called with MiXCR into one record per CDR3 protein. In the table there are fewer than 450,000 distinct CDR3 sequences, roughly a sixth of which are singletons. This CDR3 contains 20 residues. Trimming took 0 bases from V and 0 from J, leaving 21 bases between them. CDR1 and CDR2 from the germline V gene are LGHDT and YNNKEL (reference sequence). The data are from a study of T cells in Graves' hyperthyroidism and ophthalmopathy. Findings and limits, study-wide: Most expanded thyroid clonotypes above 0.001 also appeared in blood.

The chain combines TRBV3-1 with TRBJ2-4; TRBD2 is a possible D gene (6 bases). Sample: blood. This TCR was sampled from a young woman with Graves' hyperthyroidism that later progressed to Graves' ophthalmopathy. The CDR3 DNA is TGTGCCAGCAGCCAAGATGTGATCGGGGGAGCCTTTCTAGCCAAAAACATTCAGTACTTC. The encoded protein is CASSQDVIGGAFLAKNIQYF.